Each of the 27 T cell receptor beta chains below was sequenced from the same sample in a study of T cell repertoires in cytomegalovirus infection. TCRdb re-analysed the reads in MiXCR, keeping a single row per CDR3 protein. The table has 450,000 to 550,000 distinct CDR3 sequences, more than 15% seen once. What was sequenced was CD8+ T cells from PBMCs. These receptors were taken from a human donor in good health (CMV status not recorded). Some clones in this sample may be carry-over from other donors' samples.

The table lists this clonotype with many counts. Here the CDR3 DNA reads TGTGCCAGCAGCTTAGATTTGAGGGAAGCTTTCTTT. Encoded protein: CASSLDLREAFF. This chain joins TRBV7-8 and TRBJ1-1; no clear D. V was trimmed by 1 base and J by 8 bases, leaving 8 bases between them. The CDR3 is 12 amino acids. CDR1 is SGHVS, CDR2 FQNEAQ, per germline.

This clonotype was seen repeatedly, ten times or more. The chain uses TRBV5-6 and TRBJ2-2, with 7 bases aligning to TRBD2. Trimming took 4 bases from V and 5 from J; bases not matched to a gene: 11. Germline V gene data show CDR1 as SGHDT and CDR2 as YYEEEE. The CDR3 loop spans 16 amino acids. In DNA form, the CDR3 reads TGTGCCAGCAGCCTTGGACTAGTAGGCAGAACCGGGGAGCTGTTTTTT. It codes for CASSLGLVGRTGELFF.

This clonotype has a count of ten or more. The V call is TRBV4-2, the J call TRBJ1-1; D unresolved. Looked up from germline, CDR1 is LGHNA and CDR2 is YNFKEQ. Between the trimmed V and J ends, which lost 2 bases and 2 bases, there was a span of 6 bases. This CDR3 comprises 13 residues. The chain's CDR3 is CASSQRGNTEAFF. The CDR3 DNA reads TGTGCCAGCAGCCAACGGGGAAACACTGAAGCTTTCTTT.

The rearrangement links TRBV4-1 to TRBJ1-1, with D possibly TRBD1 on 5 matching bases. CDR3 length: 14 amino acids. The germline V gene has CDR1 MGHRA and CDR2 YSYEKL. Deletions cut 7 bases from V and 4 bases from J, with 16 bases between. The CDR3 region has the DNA TGCGCCAGCACCTCCTCCCCGGGACGCACTGAAGCTTTCTTT. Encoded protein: CASTSSPGRTEAFF.

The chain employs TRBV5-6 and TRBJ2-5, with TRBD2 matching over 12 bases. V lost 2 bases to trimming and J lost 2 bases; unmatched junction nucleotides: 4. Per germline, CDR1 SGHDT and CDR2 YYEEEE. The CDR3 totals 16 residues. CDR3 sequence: CASSFRLAGAQETQYF. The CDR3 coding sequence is TGTGCCAGCAGCTTTAGACTAGCGGGAGCACAAGAGACCCAGTACTTC. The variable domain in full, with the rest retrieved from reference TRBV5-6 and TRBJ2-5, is DAGVTQSPTHLIKTRGQQVTLRCSPKSGHDTVSWYQQALGQGPQFIFQYYEEEERQRGNFPDRFSGHQFPNYSSELNVNALLLGDSALYLCASSFRLAGAQETQYFGPGTRLLVL.

The DNA for the CDR3 is TGTGCCAGCAGCCTGACTAGCGGGAGTGTTGAGCAGTACTTC. It codes for CASSLTSGSVEQYF. V is TRBV4-2 and J is TRBJ2-7; 12 bases fit TRBD2. This CDR3 comprises 14 residues. The trim removed 4 bases at V and 7 bases at J, leaving 5 bases unmatched. CDR1 and CDR2 from the germline V gene are LGHNA and YNFKEQ.

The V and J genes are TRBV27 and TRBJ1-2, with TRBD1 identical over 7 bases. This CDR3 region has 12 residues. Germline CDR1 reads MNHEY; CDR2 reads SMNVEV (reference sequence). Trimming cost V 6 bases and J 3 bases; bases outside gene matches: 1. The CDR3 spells CASRTGYYGYTF. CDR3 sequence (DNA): TGTGCCAGCAGGACAGGGTACTATGGCTACACCTTC.

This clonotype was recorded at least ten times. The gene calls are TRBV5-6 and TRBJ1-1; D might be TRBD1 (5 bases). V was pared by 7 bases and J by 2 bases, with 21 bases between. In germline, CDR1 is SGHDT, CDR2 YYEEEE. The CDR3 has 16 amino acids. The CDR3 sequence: CASGKVFRGTNTEAFF. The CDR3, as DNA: TGTGCCAGCGGAAAGGTGTTTAGGGGAACCAACACTGAAGCTTTCTTT.

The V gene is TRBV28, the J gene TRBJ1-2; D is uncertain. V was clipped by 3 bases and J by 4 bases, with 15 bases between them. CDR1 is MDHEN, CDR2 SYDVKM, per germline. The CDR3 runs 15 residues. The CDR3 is CASSFRQAISYGYTF. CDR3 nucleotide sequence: TGTGCCAGCAGTTTCCGGCAGGCGATAAGCTATGGCTACACCTTC.

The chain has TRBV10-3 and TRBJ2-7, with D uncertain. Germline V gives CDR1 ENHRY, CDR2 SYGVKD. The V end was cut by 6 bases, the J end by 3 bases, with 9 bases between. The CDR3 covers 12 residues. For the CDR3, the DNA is TGTGCCATCAGAGCTACTCACTACGAGCAGTACTTC. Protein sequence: CAIRATHYEQYF.

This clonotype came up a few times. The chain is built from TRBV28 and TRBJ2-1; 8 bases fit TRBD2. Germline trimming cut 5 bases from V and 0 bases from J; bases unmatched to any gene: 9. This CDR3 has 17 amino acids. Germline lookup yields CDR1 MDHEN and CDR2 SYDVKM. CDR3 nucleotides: TGTGCCAGCAGTAGCGGGGCTAGCGGGCGCTCCTACAATGAGCAGTTCTTC. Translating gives CASSSGASGRSYNEQFF.

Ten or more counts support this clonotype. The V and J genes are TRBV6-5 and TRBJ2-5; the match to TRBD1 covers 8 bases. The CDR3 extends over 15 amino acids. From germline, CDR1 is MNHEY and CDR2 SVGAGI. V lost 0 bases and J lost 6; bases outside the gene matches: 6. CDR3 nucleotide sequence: TGTGCCAGCAGTTACTCTGCAGGGGGCTTGAAGACCCAGTACTTC. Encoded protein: CASSYSAGGLKTQYF.

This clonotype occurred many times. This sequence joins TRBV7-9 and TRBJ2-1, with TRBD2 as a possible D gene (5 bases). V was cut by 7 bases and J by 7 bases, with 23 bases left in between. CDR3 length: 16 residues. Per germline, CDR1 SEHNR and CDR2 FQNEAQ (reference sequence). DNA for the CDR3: TGTGCCAGCACCCCTTGGGGTGACTATAGGGCTAATGAGCAGTTCTTC. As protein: CASTPWGDYRANEQFF.

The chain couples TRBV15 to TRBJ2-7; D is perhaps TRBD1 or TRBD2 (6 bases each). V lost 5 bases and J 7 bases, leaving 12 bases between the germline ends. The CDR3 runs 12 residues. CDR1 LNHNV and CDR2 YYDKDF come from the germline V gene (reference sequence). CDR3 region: CATSPQGGEQYF. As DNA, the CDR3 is TGTGCCACCAGCCCCCAAGGGGGGGAGCAGTACTTC.

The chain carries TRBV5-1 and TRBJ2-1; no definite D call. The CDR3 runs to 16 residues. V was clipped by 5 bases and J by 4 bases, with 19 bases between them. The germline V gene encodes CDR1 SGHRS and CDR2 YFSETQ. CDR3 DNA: TGCGCCAGCAGGGTCTCCAGACGTCCTCCTTACAATGAGCAGTTCTTC. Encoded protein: CASRVSRRPPYNEQFF.

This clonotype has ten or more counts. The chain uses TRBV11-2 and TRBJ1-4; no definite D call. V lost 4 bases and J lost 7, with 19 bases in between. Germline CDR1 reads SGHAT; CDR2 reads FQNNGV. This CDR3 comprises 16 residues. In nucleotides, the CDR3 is TGTGCCAGCAGCTCCTCCGTGGGGAGGGAGAGTGAAAAACTGTTTTTT. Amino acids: CASSSSVGRESEKLFF.

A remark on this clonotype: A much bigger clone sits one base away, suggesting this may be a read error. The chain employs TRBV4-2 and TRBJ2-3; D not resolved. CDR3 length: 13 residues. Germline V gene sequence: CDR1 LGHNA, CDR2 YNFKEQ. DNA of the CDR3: TGTGCCAGCAGCCAAGTCTACGGAGATATGCAGTATTTT. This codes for CASSQVYGDMQYF.

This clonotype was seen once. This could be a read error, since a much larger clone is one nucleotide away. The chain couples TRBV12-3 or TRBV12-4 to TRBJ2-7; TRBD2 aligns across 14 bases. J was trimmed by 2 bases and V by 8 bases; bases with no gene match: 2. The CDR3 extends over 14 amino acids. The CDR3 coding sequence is TGTGCCAGCCAGACTAGCGGGAGGGCCTACGAGCAGTACTTC. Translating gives CASQTSGRAYEQYF.

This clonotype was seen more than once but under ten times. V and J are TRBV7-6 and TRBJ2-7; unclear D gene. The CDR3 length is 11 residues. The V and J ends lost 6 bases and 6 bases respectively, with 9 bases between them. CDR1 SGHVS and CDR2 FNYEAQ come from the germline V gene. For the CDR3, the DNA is TGTGCCAGCAGTCGCGACGCCGAGCAGTACTTC. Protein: CASSRDAEQYF.

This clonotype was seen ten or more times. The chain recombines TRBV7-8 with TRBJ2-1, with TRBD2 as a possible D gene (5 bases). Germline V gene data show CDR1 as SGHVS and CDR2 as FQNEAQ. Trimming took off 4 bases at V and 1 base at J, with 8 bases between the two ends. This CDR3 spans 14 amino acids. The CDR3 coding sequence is TGTGCCAGCAGCTCTAGCACTTCCTACAATGAGCAGTTCTTC. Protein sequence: CASSSSTSYNEQFF.

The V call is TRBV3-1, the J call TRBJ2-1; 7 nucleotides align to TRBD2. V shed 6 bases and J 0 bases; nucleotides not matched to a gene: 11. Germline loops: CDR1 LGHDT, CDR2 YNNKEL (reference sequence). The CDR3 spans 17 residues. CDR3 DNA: TGTGCCAGCAGTCCAGTGGCTAGCGGTAGCTCCTACAATGAGCAGTTCTTC. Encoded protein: CASSPVASGSSYNEQFF.

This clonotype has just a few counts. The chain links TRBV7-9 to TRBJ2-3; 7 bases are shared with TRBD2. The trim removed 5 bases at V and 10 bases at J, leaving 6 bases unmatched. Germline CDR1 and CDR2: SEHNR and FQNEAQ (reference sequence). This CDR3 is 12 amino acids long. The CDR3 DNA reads TGTGCCAGCAGCGTAGGGGACTATTCGCAGTATTTT. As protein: CASSVGDYSQYF.

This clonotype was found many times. Written as DNA, the CDR3 is TGTGCCACCAGCAGATCGACTAGCGGGACCAGATACAATGAGCAGTTCTTC. Amino acids: CATSRSTSGTRYNEQFF. The chain recombines TRBV15 with TRBJ2-1; 11 bases are shared with TRBD2. Germline trimming cut 2 bases from V and 4 bases from J; bases unmatched to any gene: 7. Germline V gene sequence: CDR1 LNHNV, CDR2 YYDKDF (reference sequence). CDR3 length: 17 residues.

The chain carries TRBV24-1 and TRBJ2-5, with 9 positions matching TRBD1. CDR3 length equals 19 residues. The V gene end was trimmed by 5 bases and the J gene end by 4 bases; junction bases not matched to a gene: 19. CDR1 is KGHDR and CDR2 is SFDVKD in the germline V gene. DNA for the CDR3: TGTGCCACCAGTGCCTCTTTCCGGGCCGCGGGACAGGGAAGAGAGACCCAGTACTTC. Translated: CATSASFRAAGQGRETQYF.

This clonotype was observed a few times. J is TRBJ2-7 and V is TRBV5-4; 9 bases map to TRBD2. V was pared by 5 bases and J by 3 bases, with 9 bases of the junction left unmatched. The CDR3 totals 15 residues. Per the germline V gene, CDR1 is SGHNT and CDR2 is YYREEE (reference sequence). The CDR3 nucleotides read TGTGCCAGCAGTGCGGGGCGGGGGGGCTTCTACGAGCAGTACTTC. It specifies CASSAGRGGFYEQYF.

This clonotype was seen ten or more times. CDR3 DNA: TGTGCCAGCAGCTTAGGGAAACAAGCAGATACGCAGTATTTT. It translates to CASSLGKQADTQYF. J is TRBJ2-3 and V is TRBV7-9; D gene uncertain. Germline assignment: CDR1 SEHNR and CDR2 FQNEAQ (reference sequence). CDR3 length: 14 residues. V lost 1 base to trimming and J lost 4 bases, with 9 bases between them.

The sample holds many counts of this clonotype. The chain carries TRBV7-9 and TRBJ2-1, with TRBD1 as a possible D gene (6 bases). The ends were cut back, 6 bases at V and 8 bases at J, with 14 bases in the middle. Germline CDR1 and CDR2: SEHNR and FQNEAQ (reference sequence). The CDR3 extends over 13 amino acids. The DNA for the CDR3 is TGTGCCAGCAGTTCAGGGGTTGTGGATGAGCAGTTCTTC. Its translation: CASSSGVVDEQFF.